The rows below give T cell receptor beta chains drawn from one sample of a study of early T cells in non-severe SARS-CoV-2 infection. TCRdb independently ran MiXCR on the 5' RACE reads; one entry per CDR3 protein. The data show around 50,000 distinct CDR3 sequences, about 4.2% seen once. The sequenced sample was whole blood. The receptors derive from an adult who was a healthcare worker with PCR-confirmed SARS-CoV-2 infection or an uninfected control (not recorded which). CDR3s include the opening cysteine and the closing phenylalanine or tryptophan. Each record gives: J gene, D gene, clone size, V gene, CDR3 DNA, CDR3 protein. A D gene is named only where the DNA matches it firmly. Not all rows give a size; the values are once, few, many and, for expanded clones, a class.

j_gene: TRBJ2-7; d_gene: NA; abundance: few; v_gene: TRBV27; CDR3nt: TGTGCCAGCAGACCCTCGACGTTCCCCTACGAGCAGTACTTC; CDR3aa: CASRPSTFPYEQYF
j_gene: TRBJ1-5; d_gene: TRBD1; abundance: many; v_gene: TRBV7-7; CDR3nt: TGTGCAGACAGGGATCGAAGTCAGCCCCAGCATTTT; CDR3aa: CADRDRSQPQHF
j_gene: TRBJ2-2; d_gene: NA; abundance: many; v_gene: TRBV7-3; CDR3nt: TGTGCCAGCAGCGGGGGATTTAGTAGTGCCGGGGAGCTGTTTTTT; CDR3aa: CASSGGFSSAGELFF
j_gene: TRBJ1-4; d_gene: TRBD1; abundance: many; v_gene: TRBV27; CDR3nt: TGTGCCAGCAGTTTCAGGACAGGGAAGAATGAAAAACTGTTTTTT; CDR3aa: CASSFRTGKNEKLFF
j_gene: TRBJ2-2; d_gene: NA; abundance: few; v_gene: TRBV7-3; CDR3nt: TGTGCCAGCAGCCCGACAGTTTCGAACACCGGGGAGCTGTTTTTT; CDR3aa: CASSPTVSNTGELFF
j_gene: TRBJ1-3; d_gene: NA; abundance: many; v_gene: TRBV13; CDR3nt: TGTGCCAGCAGCTTAGGGCCTACCTCTGGAAACACCATATATTTT; CDR3aa: CASSLGPTSGNTIYF
j_gene: TRBJ1-2; d_gene: TRBD1; abundance: many; v_gene: TRBV7-9; CDR3nt: TGTGCCAGCAGCCCCCGGGACAGGAATAACTATGGCTACACCTTC; CDR3aa: CASSPRDRNNYGYTF
j_gene: TRBJ1-2; d_gene: NA; abundance: many; v_gene: TRBV6-2/TRBV6-3; CDR3nt: TGTGCCAGCAGTTATTCCGAAGACTATGGCTACACCTTC; CDR3aa: CASSYSEDYGYTF
j_gene: TRBJ1-1; d_gene: NA; abundance: NA; v_gene: TRBV10-3; CDR3nt: TGTGCCATCAGTGACTCCCTGAACACTGAAGCTTTCTTT; CDR3aa: CAISDSLNTEAFF
j_gene: TRBJ2-7; d_gene: NA; abundance: many; v_gene: TRBV18; CDR3nt: TGTGCCAGCTCACCACCGGCTTCCTACGAGCAGTACTTC; CDR3aa: CASSPPASYEQYF
j_gene: TRBJ2-1; d_gene: NA; abundance: NA; v_gene: TRBV5-1; CDR3nt: TGCGCCAGCAGCTTGGAAGGGGGGAGTGAGCAGTTCTTC; CDR3aa: CASSLEGGSEQFF
j_gene: TRBJ2-3; d_gene: NA; abundance: few; v_gene: TRBV15; CDR3nt: TGTGCCACCAGCAGATTACCGGGACTTAACACAGATACGCAGTATTTT; CDR3aa: CATSRLPGLNTDTQYF
j_gene: TRBJ2-3; d_gene: TRBD2; abundance: many; v_gene: TRBV27; CDR3nt: TGTGCCAGCAAGGGCGGGAGGACGGATACGCAGTATTTT; CDR3aa: CASKGGRTDTQYF
j_gene: TRBJ2-3; d_gene: NA; abundance: many; v_gene: TRBV24-1; CDR3nt: TGTGCCACCAGCCCGACAGCCTCCACAGATACGCAGTATTTT; CDR3aa: CATSPTASTDTQYF
j_gene: TRBJ2-1; d_gene: TRBD1; abundance: many; v_gene: TRBV14; CDR3nt: TGTGCCAGCAGCCAGACGGACCCGGGACAGGGTATGGATGAGCAGTTCTTC; CDR3aa: CASSQTDPGQGMDEQFF
j_gene: TRBJ2-1; d_gene: TRBD1; abundance: many; v_gene: TRBV7-8; CDR3nt: TGTGCCAGCAGCTTGGACAGGGGCCGTGAGCAGTTCTTC; CDR3aa: CASSLDRGREQFF
j_gene: TRBJ2-1; d_gene: TRBD2; abundance: few; v_gene: TRBV24-1; CDR3nt: TGTGCCACCAGTGACCCGCTAGCGGATTACAATGAGCAGTTCTTC; CDR3aa: CATSDPLADYNEQFF
j_gene: TRBJ2-2; d_gene: NA; abundance: NA; v_gene: TRBV11-1; CDR3nt: TGTGCCAGCAGCTGGACCCCGAGCACCGGGGAGCTGTTTTTT; CDR3aa: CASSWTPSTGELFF
j_gene: TRBJ2-3; d_gene: NA; abundance: many; v_gene: TRBV7-9; CDR3nt: TGTGCCAGCAGCAAATGGGACAATCCAGATACGCAGTATTTT; CDR3aa: CASSKWDNPDTQYF
j_gene: TRBJ2-3; d_gene: TRBD1; abundance: many; v_gene: TRBV12-3/TRBV12-4; CDR3nt: TGTGCCAGCATAGCCGGGACAGGGAGTACAGATACGCAGTATTTT; CDR3aa: CASIAGTGSTDTQYF
j_gene: TRBJ2-5; d_gene: TRBD1; abundance: few; v_gene: TRBV6-2/TRBV6-3; CDR3nt: TGTGCCAGCAGTTACGACAGGGAGGAGACCCAGTACTTC; CDR3aa: CASSYDREETQYF
j_gene: TRBJ2-2; d_gene: NA; abundance: NA; v_gene: TRBV7-6; CDR3nt: TGTGCCGGAGAACGGGAGACCGGGGAGCTGTTTTTT; CDR3aa: CAGERETGELFF
j_gene: TRBJ2-3; d_gene: NA; abundance: medium-sized; v_gene: TRBV6-5; CDR3nt: TGTGCCAGCAGTTACTCGAGATACAGGGCTAGCACAGATACGCAGTATTTT; CDR3aa: CASSYSRYRASTDTQYF
j_gene: TRBJ2-2; d_gene: NA; abundance: NA; v_gene: TRBV11-2; CDR3nt: TGTGCCAGCAGCTGGTATGCGGGTTCCACCGGGGAGCTGTTTTTT; CDR3aa: CASSWYAGSTGELFF
j_gene: TRBJ2-7; d_gene: NA; abundance: many; v_gene: TRBV29-1; CDR3nt: TGCAGCGTTTTAACCGGGACGGACCTTGAGTACTTC; CDR3aa: CSVLTGTDLEYF
j_gene: TRBJ1-2; d_gene: NA; abundance: many; v_gene: TRBV19; CDR3nt: TGTGCCAGTAGTCCACGACCCAGGGATGGCTACACCTTC; CDR3aa: CASSPRPRDGYTF
j_gene: TRBJ2-6; d_gene: NA; abundance: many; v_gene: TRBV7-6; CDR3nt: TGTGCCAGCAGCTTTAAGGATTTCAGGGGTACTGGGGCCAACGTCCTGACTTTC; CDR3aa: CASSFKDFRGTGANVLTF
j_gene: TRBJ2-2; d_gene: TRBD1; abundance: many; v_gene: TRBV7-9; CDR3nt: TGTGCCAGCAGCCCACCCGGGACAGGAGATGGCGGGGAGCTGTTTTTT; CDR3aa: CASSPPGTGDGGELFF
j_gene: TRBJ2-5; d_gene: NA; abundance: NA; v_gene: TRBV19; CDR3nt: TGTGCCAGTAGTATGAGAGGGACCTTACAAGAGACCCAGTACTTC; CDR3aa: CASSMRGTLQETQYF